The TCR beta chain described here comes from a study of blood T cell repertoires in COVID-19. Study as a whole: Italy, Spain and the United States were the sources of the convalescent and acute COVID-19 samples. PBMCs, B-cell-depleted T cells, or T cells were the source of the cDNA or gDNA that made up the material.

This CDR3 contains 12 residues. Per germline, CDR1 MNHEY and CDR2 SVGAGI. The germline V and J ends were trimmed by 9 bases and 4 bases, with 12 bases remaining between them. In the authors' methods: Amplification of reference gene primers was used by the study to estimate nucleated cell counts. Sequencing used immunoSEQ multiplex PCR; TCRdb keeps in-frame clones, though not all of them. For V, J and clone size, that table is used; D and trimming come from the DNA. The data contain about 200,000 clones, 80% to 90% of them singletons. Sequenced: peripheral blood. The V gene is TRBV6-5, the J gene TRBJ1-2, with D possibly TRBD1 on 6 matching bases. This TCR was sampled from a middle-aged man with acute or convalescent COVID-19. The CDR3 DNA reads TGTGCCAGTGGCGGACAGCTCTATGGCTACACCTTC. Residues: CASGGQLYGYTF.